This passage covers 8 T cell receptor beta chains from one sample sequenced in a study of patients and donors after allogeneic stem cell transplantation. From the RT-PCR reads, TCRdb called clonotypes with MiXCR, one entry per CDR3 protein. The sample shows fewer than 13,000 distinct CDR3 sequences, under 25% of them seen only once. Material for sequencing was blood, either unsorted or a sorted T cell fraction (not recorded which). The receptor source for this set is a human donor who was either an allogeneic HSCT recipient or a stem cell or donor lymphocyte infusion donor (not recorded which). It is not recorded whose cells these are; they may come from a transplant donor.

This clonotype has only a few counts. The chain carries TRBV12-3 or TRBV12-4 and TRBJ1-4; D remains unclear. The V and J ends lost 3 bases and 2 bases respectively, with 1 base between them. The CDR3 is 12 residues long. CDR3 residues: CASSFTNEKLFF. CDR3 coding DNA: TGTGCCAGCAGTTTCACTAATGAAAAACTGTTTTTT.

The chain joins TRBV12-3 or TRBV12-4 to TRBJ1-6; 8 nucleotides agree with TRBD1. V shed 3 bases and J 8 bases; nucleotides not matched to a gene: 6. There are 15 residues in the CDR3. The CDR3 sequence is CASSLAGTGYSPLHF. In DNA form, the CDR3 reads TGTGCCAGCAGTTTGGCCGGGACAGGTTATTCACCCCTCCACTTT.

This clonotype appeared a few times. The CDR3 region is CASSRGGLPSYEQYF. In DNA form, the CDR3 reads TGTGCCAGCAGCCGCGGCGGGCTTCCTTCCTACGAGCAGTACTTC. The chain employs TRBV27 and TRBJ2-7, with D maybe TRBD2 (5 bases). The CDR3 is made up of 15 amino acids. CDR1 and CDR2 (germline): MNHEY, SMNVEV (reference sequence). Trimming stripped 6 bases from V and 1 base from J, with 16 bases between.

The J gene is TRBJ1-6, the V gene TRBV5-5; 10 nucleotides agree with TRBD1. Trimming at V came to 2 bases and at J to 10 bases, leaving 3 bases not matched to a gene. The germline V gene encodes CDR1 SGHKS and CDR2 YYEKEE (reference sequence). The CDR3 spans 14 residues. The CDR3 reads CASSFGDRGSPLHF. The CDR3 DNA is TGTGCCAGCAGCTTCGGGGACAGGGGATCACCCCTCCACTTT.

The chain joins TRBV12-3 or TRBV12-4 to TRBJ2-5; perhaps TRBD1 as D (6 bases). V was pared by 8 bases and J by 0 bases, with 13 bases between. The CDR3 has 14 residues. CDR3 amino acids: CASGTRTDQETQYF. For the CDR3, the DNA is TGTGCCAGCGGTACGAGGACAGACCAAGAGACCCAGTACTTC.

This clonotype has only a few counts. Germline is not matched at one junction end, which may reflect a read error. The rearrangement links TRBV6-5 to TRBJ1-2; a possible D gene is TRBD1 (6 bases). Germline CDR1 reads MNHEY; CDR2 reads SVGAGI. This CDR3 contains 13 residues. The DNA for the CDR3 is TGTGCCAGCTCACCCAAGGGGGTCTATGGCCACACCTTC. Its translation is CASSPKGVYGHTF.

This clonotype occurred many times. V gene TRBV18 combines with J gene TRBJ1-5, with 8 positions matching TRBD1. After removal of 3 bases from V and 7 bases from J, the junction contained 8 bases not matched to a gene. CDR3 size: 15 residues. Germline V gene sequence: CDR1 KGHSH, CDR2 LQKENI. Written as DNA, the CDR3 is TGTGCCAGCTCACCGACAGGGGACCCAACCCAGCCCCAGCATTTT. Its translation is CASSPTGDPTQPQHF.

This clonotype was observed a handful of times. The chain employs TRBV7-9 and TRBJ2-1; tentatively, D is TRBD2 (6 bases). Germline CDR1 SEHNR, CDR2 FQNEAQ (reference sequence). There are 16 residues in the CDR3. V shed 5 bases and J shed 5 bases, with 19 bases lying between them. CDR3 in DNA: TGTGCCAGCAGCCCCCGGGCGGGGCCGTTGGACAATGAGCAGTTCTTC. This translates into CASSPRAGPLDNEQFF.